These T cell receptor beta chains were read from a single sample in a study of blood T cell repertoires in COVID-19. Assay: immunoSEQ multiplex PCR; the TCRdb copy retains only in-frame clones and omits some. The table has hundreds of thousands of clones, around 89% seen once; the top ten hold around 0.96%. The sample consisted of peripheral blood. All receptors come from a woman in her thirties or forties with COVID-19, enrolled during active disease. Both conserved end residues are part of each CDR3. The D gene is left open where the match is weak. Clone size is not always given. Where it is, it says once, few, many or a class for expanded clones.

v_gene	len	d_gene	abundance	j_gene	CDR3nt	CDR3aa
TRBV4-2	16	TRBD1	NA	TRBJ1-2	TGTGCCAGCAGCCAAGGGCCCCGGGACAGCTGGAGCGGCTACACCTTC	CASSQGPRDSWSGYTF
TRBV5-1	15	NA	NA	TRBJ1-2	TGCGCCAGCAGCTTGGAGGGAGGAGTATTCTATGGCTACACCTTC	CASSLEGGVFYGYTF
TRBV4-3	16	TRBD2	NA	TRBJ2-7	TGCGCCAGCAGCAACCGAGCGGGAGGCGGCTCCTACGAGCAGTACTTC	CASSNRAGGGSYEQYF
TRBV6-5	13	NA	NA	TRBJ2-7	TGTGCCAGCAGTCTATTCAGGGGACGCGAGCAGTACTTC	CASSLFRGREQYF
TRBV28	15	NA	NA	TRBJ1-1	TGTGCCAGCAGTCCCTCCCAGGCCCTGAGCACTGAAGCTTTCTTT	CASSPSQALSTEAFF
TRBV7-8	14	NA	NA	TRBJ1-5	TGTGCCAGCACTTTAAGGGGGGGGAGGCAGCCCCAGCATTTT	CASTLRGGRQPQHF
TRBV10-3	13	NA	NA	TRBJ2-2	TGTGCCATCAGTGAGAGAGCGGTCGGGGAGCTGTTTTTT	CAISERAVGELFF
TRBV10-3	11	NA	NA	TRBJ2-2	TGTGCCATTGGGGGGACCGGGGAGCTGTTTTTT	CAIGGTGELFF
TRBV4-3	17	NA	NA	TRBJ2-1	TGCGCCAGCAGCCAAGCCCTCACTAGAGGGTCCTACAATGAGCAGTTCTTC	CASSQALTRGSYNEQFF
TRBV7-9	15	TRBD1	NA	TRBJ2-7	TGTGCCAGCACCTGGACAGGCGCTAGCTCCTACGAGCAGTACTTC	CASTWTGASSYEQYF
TRBV29-1	12	TRBD1	NA	TRBJ1-1	TGCAGCATCCGACAGGGTTCGACTGAAGCTTTCTTT	CSIRQGSTEAFF
TRBV19	17	TRBD1	NA	TRBJ2-2	TGTGCCAGTAGTATAGGAAGAGGGGGCACGAACACCGGGGAGCTGTTTTTT	CASSIGRGGTNTGELFF
TRBV7-8	15	NA	NA	TRBJ1-2	TGTGCCAGCAGCTTAGTTCTGTCCGCTAACTATGGCTACACCTTC	CASSLVLSANYGYTF
TRBV28	15	TRBD1	NA	TRBJ1-2	TGTGCCAGCAGTCTCCCGGGACAGGGCGAATATGGCTACACCTTC	CASSLPGQGEYGYTF
TRBV5-6	14	NA	NA	TRBJ1-3	TGTGCCAGCTCGCCAGGGTATAGAAATAGGCCCATATATTTT	CASSPGYRNRPIYF
TRBV6-6	13	NA	NA	TRBJ2-1	TGTGCCAGCAGTTACTCGGAGCGAAATGAGCAGTTCTTC	CASSYSERNEQFF
TRBV5-1	14	TRBD2	NA	TRBJ2-7	TGCGCCAGCTCGGGACTAGCGGGAGGTTACGAGCAGTACTTC	CASSGLAGGYEQYF
TRBV4-2	13	TRBD1	NA	TRBJ1-2	TGTGCCAGCAGCCATGGGGACAGTGGGGGCTACACCTTC	CASSHGDSGGYTF
TRBV24-1	16	TRBD2	NA	TRBJ2-7	TGTGCCACCAGTGACCGGACTAGCGGGGGAACCTACGAGCAGTACTTC	CATSDRTSGGTYEQYF
TRBV6-5	14	TRBD2	NA	TRBJ2-2	TGTGCCAGCAGGCGGGAGAAGGTCACCGGGGAGCTGTTTTTT	CASRREKVTGELFF
TRBV6-4	13	NA	NA	TRBJ2-1	TGTGCCAGCAGTGAGGCGTCTAGTGGTGAGCAGTTCTTC	CASSEASSGEQFF
TRBV24-1	15	TRBD2	NA	TRBJ2-1	TGTGCCACCAGTGAGCCCCTAGCGGATGGGAATGAGCAGTTCTTC	CATSEPLADGNEQFF
TRBV4-1	13	NA	once	TRBJ1-1	TGCGCCAGCAGCCCTATATTTACCACTGAAGCTTTCTTT	CASSPIFTTEAFF
TRBV19	17	TRBD1	NA	TRBJ1-5	TGTGCCAGTAGTCTAAACAGGGGGCTCGGGAGCAATCAGCCCCAGCATTTT	CASSLNRGLGSNQPQHF
TRBV4-1	17	TRBD1	few	TRBJ1-6	TGCGCCAGCAGCCAAGAATGGGGACAGCACTTTAATTCACCCCTCCACTTT	CASSQEWGQHFNSPLHF
TRBV4-3	18	TRBD2	NA	TRBJ2-5	TGCGCCAGCAGCCAAGATTCGGGCGGGGGGCGATTCATAGAGACCCAGTACTTC	CASSQDSGGGRFIETQYF
TRBV28	11	NA	NA	TRBJ1-5	TGTGCCAGCAGTTTTGGACATGCCCAGCATTTT	CASSFGHAQHF
TRBV15	19	NA	NA	TRBJ1-4	TGTGCCACCAGCAGAGATCGGGGCAGGGGCCTTGCAACTAATGAAAAACTGTTTTTT	CATSRDRGRGLATNEKLFF
TRBV5-1	15	NA	NA	TRBJ2-1	TGCGCCAGCAGCCCGCCCTTGGCAGGGAACAATGAGCAGTTCTTC	CASSPPLAGNNEQFF
TRBV6-5	12	NA	once	TRBJ2-7	TGTGCCAGCGCAGTGCTCTCCTACGAGCAGTACTTC	CASAVLSYEQYF
TRBV7-2	15	TRBD1	NA	TRBJ2-1	TGTGCCAGCAGCCGGGACAGGAGCTCCTACAATGAGCAGTTCTTC	CASSRDRSSYNEQFF
TRBV5-1	14	NA	NA	TRBJ2-3	TGCGCCAGCAGCTTGCAGGCAGTCACAGATACGCAGTATTTT	CASSLQAVTDTQYF
TRBV28	12	NA	NA	TRBJ1-1	TGTGCCAGCAGACGACAGGACACTGAAGCTTTCTTT	CASRRQDTEAFF
TRBV9	14	TRBD1	NA	TRBJ1-3	TGTGCCAGCAGCGTAAGGGGGCCTGGAAACACCATATATTTT	CASSVRGPGNTIYF
TRBV19	15	NA	NA	TRBJ1-3	TGTGCCAGTAACTTCGGACAGTTCTCTGGAAACACCATATATTTT	CASNFGQFSGNTIYF
TRBV6-1	16	NA	NA	TRBJ2-1	TGTGCCAGCAGTGGCCGGGACAAGGGCGTTCTGAATGAGCAGTTCTTC	CASSGRDKGVLNEQFF
TRBV5-1	15	NA	NA	TRBJ1-3	TGCGCCAGCAGCTTGGTACAGGCCTCTGGAAACACCATATATTTT	CASSLVQASGNTIYF
TRBV11-1	15	TRBD1	once	TRBJ2-5	TGTGCCAGCAGCCCCGGGACAGGCAACCAAGAGACCCAGTACTTC	CASSPGTGNQETQYF
TRBV19	13	NA	NA	TRBJ1-2	TGTGCCAGTAGTATGGGCGTCGCGGGGGGCTACACCTTC	CASSMGVAGGYTF
TRBV18	13	NA	NA	TRBJ1-5	TGTGCCAGCTTGGACAGTCCTACACAGCCCCAGCATTTT	CASLDSPTQPQHF
TRBV25-1	14	NA	NA	TRBJ1-4	TGTGCCAGCAGTGAATCTCGCCCGGGTGAAAAACTGTTTTTT	CASSESRPGEKLFF
TRBV7-3	13	NA	NA	TRBJ2-3	TGTGCCAGCAGCTTTGGAGACACAGATACGCAGTATTTT	CASSFGDTDTQYF
TRBV28	14	NA	few	TRBJ1-2	TGTGCCAGCACCCGCTTACGGGGGGGTGGTAGCTACACCTTC	CASTRLRGGGSYTF
TRBV29-1	13	NA	once	TRBJ2-3	TGCAGCGTTAGTGAAGGACTCACAGATACGCAGTATTTT	CSVSEGLTDTQYF
TRBV7-9	14	TRBD1	NA	TRBJ2-7	TGTGCCAGCAGGCCCGAGGGGGCGGCCTACGAGCAGTACTTC	CASRPEGAAYEQYF
TRBV19	17	TRBD2	NA	TRBJ2-1	TGTGCCAGTAACCCTGCCTGGGCTAGCGGGAGGTACAATGAGCAGTTCTTC	CASNPAWASGRYNEQFF
TRBV5-4	14	TRBD2	NA	TRBJ2-5	TGTGCCAGCAGCTTGGAACACGGGACTAGCGGGAGACACTTC	CASSLEHGTSGRHF
TRBV19	16	NA	NA	TRBJ2-2	TGTGCCAGTAGTATAAGCTCCCTTACGCCCACCGGGGAGCTGTTTTTT	CASSISSLTPTGELFF
TRBV3-1/TRBV3-2	16	NA	NA	TRBJ2-2	TGTGCCAGCAGCGGGTCCGGGACATGGAACACCGGGGAGCTGTTTTTT	CASSGSGTWNTGELFF
TRBV5-1	17	NA	NA	TRBJ1-2	TGCGCCAGCAGCTTAGTACCGCGGCCACCTACTAACTATGGCTACACCTTC	CASSLVPRPPTNYGYTF
TRBV3-1/TRBV3-2	14	TRBD1	NA	TRBJ1-1	TGTGCCAGCAGCCAAGCACAGGGGCAAACTGAAGCTTTCTTT	CASSQAQGQTEAFF
TRBV4-3	17	NA	NA	TRBJ1-4	TGCGCCAGCAGCCAAGATAGAGGGCCGACCCTGGATGAAAAACTGTTTTTT	CASSQDRGPTLDEKLFF
TRBV6-5	13	NA	NA	TRBJ1-1	TGTGCCAGCGGAATAGGGGAAATCACTGAAGCTTTCTTT	CASGIGEITEAFF
TRBV5-1	13	NA	NA	TRBJ1-6	TGCGCCAGCAGCGTGAACAGTAATTCACCCCTCCACTTT	CASSVNSNSPLHF